Listed below are T cell receptor beta chains from one sample, sequenced in a study of T cell repertoires in cytomegalovirus infection. TCRdb independently ran MiXCR on the reads; one entry per CDR3 protein. The repertoire holds some 320,000 distinct CDR3 sequences, with over 7.5% as singletons. The sequenced sample was PBMCs. These receptors came from a human donor in good health (CMV status not recorded). Some clones in this sample may be carry-over from other donors' samples. The CDR3 runs from the conserved cysteine through the conserved F or W. D genes are given only for firm matches. Where a row states a size, it is once, few, many or the class of an expanded clone; other rows omit it.

v_gene	j_gene	d_gene	abundance	CDR3nt	CDR3aa
TRBV28	TRBJ2-7	TRBD2	.	TGTGCCAGCAGTTTGTCCAGCGGGGCCTACGAGCAGTACTTC	CASSLSSGAYEQYF
TRBV7-9	TRBJ2-7	TRBD1	.	TGTGCCAGCAGCTTACGAGCAGGGGGCTACGAGCAGTACTTC	CASSLRAGGYEQYF
TRBV7-2	TRBJ1-6	.	many	TGTGCCAGCAGCTTAGCTGGGAGACCACCCCTCCACTTT	CASSLAGRPPLHF
TRBV28	TRBJ2-7	TRBD1	many	TGTGCCAGCAGGCCTCAGTCCCCGGGACAGGGGTCCTACGAGCAGTACTTC	CASRPQSPGQGSYEQYF
TRBV28	TRBJ1-4	.	.	TGTGCCAGCAGTACAGGGTCTACTAATGAAAAACTGTTTTTT	CASSTGSTNEKLFF
TRBV29-1	TRBJ2-2	.	few	TGCAGCGTTAACAGAATGAACACCGGGGAGCTGTTTTTT	CSVNRMNTGELFF
TRBV9	TRBJ2-7	TRBD1	few	TGTGCCAGCAGCGTAGGTAACAGGGGAACATCCTACGAGCAGTACTTC	CASSVGNRGTSYEQYF
TRBV29-1	TRBJ1-1	.	.	TGCAGCGTTGAAGTAATTAGTGCGGGTAGGGGTACTGAAGCTTTCTTT	CSVEVISAGRGTEAFF
TRBV7-7	TRBJ2-1	TRBD1	few	TGTGCCAGCAGCTCAGGGGGTCCTGACAATGAGCAGTTCTTC	CASSSGGPDNEQFF
TRBV10-3	TRBJ2-7	TRBD2	few	TGTGCCATCAGCGGACTAGCGGGACAGAGCTCCTACGAGCAGTACTTC	CAISGLAGQSSYEQYF
TRBV12-3/TRBV12-4	TRBJ2-2	.	few	TGTGCCAGCAGTTTAGATAACAGGGCTTTTGGGGAGCTGTTTTTT	CASSLDNRAFGELFF
TRBV12-3/TRBV12-4	TRBJ2-7	.	few	TGTGCCAGCCGGGGGGCCGAGCAGTACTTC	CASRGAEQYF
TRBV7-2	TRBJ1-4	.	many	TGTGCCAGCAGCTCCCTAGGGGGAAATGTTAGGAATGAAAAACTGTTTTTT	CASSSLGGNVRNEKLFF
TRBV28	TRBJ2-1	.	.	TGTGCCAGCAGCCGTTTGGGGGACAATGAGCAGTTCTTC	CASSRLGDNEQFF
TRBV6-2/TRBV6-3	TRBJ1-1	.	many	TGTGCCAGCAGCCTACCTTCACGGAACACTGAAGCTTTCTTT	CASSLPSRNTEAFF
TRBV11-1	TRBJ2-1	.	many	TGTGCCAGCAGCCCTCGGGGGGCTGAGCAGTTCTTC	CASSPRGAEQFF
TRBV6-2/TRBV6-3	TRBJ2-4	TRBD1	many	TGTGCCAGCAGTTACAAGGGGGCGAACATTCAGTACTTC	CASSYKGANIQYF
TRBV7-2	TRBJ2-7	TRBD2	few	TGTGCCAGCAGCACCACTAGCGGTACCGTGGTAGAGCAGTACTTC	CASSTTSGTVVEQYF
TRBV19	TRBJ2-7	TRBD2	.	TGTGCCAGTAGCGTGACTAGCGGGAGGTCTTACTCCTACGAGCAGTACTTC	CASSVTSGRSYSYEQYF
TRBV7-9	TRBJ2-1	.	.	TGTGCCAGCAGCGGTGGCCCCAGCCAGAATGAGCAGTTCTTC	CASSGGPSQNEQFF
TRBV27	TRBJ2-7	.	many	TGTGCCAGCAGTTTAGGGGGATTAGGAGAGCAGTACTTC	CASSLGGLGEQYF
TRBV7-2	TRBJ1-2	.	few	TGTGCCAGCAGCCCGCCCGGGTCATATGGCTACACCTTC	CASSPPGSYGYTF
TRBV12-3/TRBV12-4	TRBJ1-6	.	.	TGTGCGACCTCGCCGGGGGGGAGGTCACCCCTCCACTTT	CATSPGGRSPLHF
TRBV7-9	TRBJ1-1	TRBD1	few	TGTGCCAGCAGCTTAGAGGGACAGGCCACTGAAGCTTTCTTT	CASSLEGQATEAFF
TRBV20-1	TRBJ2-7	TRBD2	.	TGCAGTGCTAGGGGGCTAGCGGGAACGGGGGAGCAGTACTTC	CSARGLAGTGEQYF
TRBV10-3	TRBJ2-7	TRBD2	few	TGTGCCATCCGGGAGGGGGGAGGGAGCTCCTACGAGCAGTACTTC	CAIREGGGSSYEQYF
TRBV28	TRBJ2-1	.	many	TGTGCCAGCAGTTTCCAACAGGGGCCGGCCCCCTGGGGGGACAATGAGCAGTTCTTC	CASSFQQGPAPWGDNEQFF
TRBV4-3	TRBJ2-3	TRBD2	few	TGCGCCAGCAGCCAAGTCGGTAGAGCTAGCGGAAACACAGATACGCAGTATTTT	CASSQVGRASGNTDTQYF
TRBV10-3	TRBJ2-1	.	.	TGTGCCATCAGTGACAACGGGCGTGAGCAGTTCTTC	CAISDNGREQFF
TRBV7-9	TRBJ2-5	TRBD2	many	TGTGCCAGCAGCCGGACTAGCGGGGGCCACCAAGAGACCCAGTACTTC	CASSRTSGGHQETQYF
TRBV6-2/TRBV6-3	TRBJ1-1	.	few	TGTGCCAGCAGTTACACGGCGGGGAACACTGAAGCTTTCTTT	CASSYTAGNTEAFF
TRBV5-6	TRBJ1-5	.	.	TGTGCCAGCAGCTTGGACCGGACTTCTCAGCCCCAGCATTTT	CASSLDRTSQPQHF
TRBV6-2/TRBV6-3	TRBJ1-6	TRBD1	.	TGTGCCAGCAGAAAACAGACAGGGAGTAATTCACCCCTCCACTTT	CASRKQTGSNSPLHF
TRBV7-2	TRBJ2-2	.	.	TGTGCCAGCAGCTTAGAGTGGTTTAGGGCCGGGGAGCTGTTTTTT	CASSLEWFRAGELFF
TRBV7-8	TRBJ1-4	.	many	TGTGCCAGCAGCTTATCTCTGACTAATGAAAAACTGTTTTTT	CASSLSLTNEKLFF
TRBV11-2	TRBJ2-7	.	many	TGTGCCAGCCGACTCGCCGGGACTGGTGCAGGGGAGCAGTACTTC	CASRLAGTGAGEQYF
TRBV6-2/TRBV6-3	TRBJ1-2	TRBD1	many	TGTGCCAGCAGTGCCGACAGGGGATATGGCTACACCTTC	CASSADRGYGYTF
TRBV7-6	TRBJ2-6	.	few	TGTGCCAGCAGCTTTGAGCTGGGCAGGGCTGGGGCCAACGTCCTGACTTTC	CASSFELGRAGANVLTF
TRBV2	TRBJ1-2	.	.	TGTGCCAGCACCTCCTCTCTCCATGGCTACACCTTC	CASTSSLHGYTF
TRBV7-6	TRBJ2-7	TRBD2	.	TGTGCCAGCAGCCCCCAGGCTAGCGGGATGTACGAGCAGTACTTC	CASSPQASGMYEQYF
TRBV7-2	TRBJ1-5	.	.	TGTGCCAGCAGCTTAGGAGCAGGGCGCCAGCATTTT	CASSLGAGRQHF
TRBV7-4	TRBJ2-7	.	many	TGTGCCAGCAGCCCTCTGGGGAGCTCCTACGAGCAGTACTTC	CASSPLGSSYEQYF
TRBV7-2	TRBJ2-3	.	few	TGTGCCAGCAGCACCTTAGCGGCGGCTAGCACAGATACGCAGTATTTT	CASSTLAAASTDTQYF
TRBV10-3	TRBJ1-5	.	few	TGTGCCATCAGTGACAGGACTAGCAATCAGCCCCAGCATTTT	CAISDRTSNQPQHF
TRBV6-5	TRBJ2-5	.	.	TGTGCCAGCAGTTATGTCAGGGATGGAAAGACCCAGTACTTC	CASSYVRDGKTQYF
TRBV4-3	TRBJ1-3	.	few	TGCGCCAGCAGCCAAGATCCGGCCGGAAGCTCTGGAAACACCATATATTTT	CASSQDPAGSSGNTIYF
TRBV28	TRBJ2-1	TRBD2	few	TGTGCCAGCTCCACTTGGAGGGAGGGCTACAATGAGCAGTTCTTC	CASSTWREGYNEQFF
TRBV7-2	TRBJ2-5	TRBD1	many	TGTGCCAGCAGCTACCAACAGGGGACAGGAGAGACCCAGTACTTC	CASSYQQGTGETQYF
TRBV12-3/TRBV12-4	TRBJ2-5	.	few	TGTGCCAGCTCCACCTTAGAGACCCAGTACTTC	CASSTLETQYF
TRBV25-1	TRBJ1-1	.	.	TGTGCCAGCAGTGATAACCTAGGGGGAGGAAACACTGAAGCTTTCTTT	CASSDNLGGGNTEAFF
TRBV6-5	TRBJ2-3	.	few	TGTGCCAGCAGTTTAGCGGGACAGGTTGGGAGAGATACGCAGTATTTT	CASSLAGQVGRDTQYF
TRBV28	TRBJ2-1	.	.	TGTGCCAGCAGTTTTGCCCTAGCTAGCGCCTACAATGAGCAGTTCTTC	CASSFALASAYNEQFF
TRBV18	TRBJ1-1	.	.	TGTGCCAGCTCGCTCCGTGAGACATCCATAAGTACTGAAGCTTTCTTT	CASSLRETSISTEAFF
TRBV7-2	TRBJ2-3	TRBD2	many	TGTGCCAGCAGCCGGGGAGCTAGCGGGTTAATAAATACGCAGTATTTT	CASSRGASGLINTQYF
TRBV6-6	TRBJ2-1	.	.	TGTGCCAGCAGCTTCTACTTAGGGGTTGAGCAGTTCTTC	CASSFYLGVEQFF